Below, 27 T cell receptor beta chains from the same sample are listed, as sequenced in a study of monozygotic twins with inflammatory bowel disease. TCRdb re-called the 5' RACE reads, yielding one record per CDR3 amino acid sequence without DNA. In all, the sample yields 160,000 or so distinct CDR3 sequences. Sequencing was carried out using blood. Receptor source: a human donor with ulcerative colitis or Crohn's disease, or a healthy co-twin of an affected twin (not recorded which).

This chain connects TRBV3-1 to TRBJ2-5; TCRdb outputs TRBD2, but without DNA this stays unchecked. The germline CDR1 and CDR2 sequences are LGHDT and YNNKEL (reference sequence). There are 15 residues in the CDR3. CDR3: CASRQELADQETQYF.

The chain links TRBV5-1 to TRBJ2-2; lacking DNA, the TRBD1 call made by TCRdb goes unchecked. Per germline, CDR1 SGHRS and CDR2 YFSETQ. There are 15 residues in the CDR3. This CDR3 reads CASSDGQGYTGELFF.

The chain couples TRBV7-9 to TRBJ1-1; TCRdb indicates TRBD1, and absent DNA this call remains unverified. Looked up from germline, CDR1 is SEHNR and CDR2 is FQNEAQ (reference sequence). CDR3 length: 15 amino acids. The CDR3 reads CASSLGDRVSTEAFF.

The rearrangement links TRBV6-5 to TRBJ1-5; the TRBD1 assignment by TCRdb is unverifiable without DNA. The CDR3 is 13 residues long. CDR1 is MNHEY and CDR2 is SVGAGI in the germline V gene. CDR3 sequence: CASRRGVNQPQHF.

The CDR3 reads CASSWGGDTQYF. The chain uses TRBV28 and TRBJ2-3; TCRdb outputs TRBD1, but without DNA this stays unchecked. Germline V lookup: CDR1 MDHEN, CDR2 SYDVKM. The CDR3 consists of 12 residues.

The chain's CDR3 is CASSPGQGSYGYTF. This sequence joins TRBV18 and TRBJ1-2; TCRdb's assignment of TRBD1 cannot be checked, as there is no DNA. Germline V gives CDR1 KGHSH, CDR2 LQKENI. This CDR3 spans 14 amino acids.

The chain has TRBV12-3 or TRBV12-4 and TRBJ1-3. The CDR3 consists of 13 residues. CDR3 region: CASSLGSGNTIYF.

The CDR3 region is CASSLGRSDSNQPQHF. The chain employs TRBV7-2 and TRBJ1-5. Per the germline V gene, CDR1 is SGHTA and CDR2 is FQGNSA. CDR3 length equals 16 residues.

J is TRBJ2-2 and V is TRBV19; TCRdb indicates TRBD2, and absent DNA this call remains unverified. This CDR3 is 16 amino acids long. CDR1 is LNHDA and CDR2 is SQIVND in the germline V gene (reference sequence). The CDR3: CASSIRLAGNTGELFF.

The rearrangement links TRBV11-3 to TRBJ1-1; lacking DNA, the TRBD1 call made by TCRdb goes unchecked. From germline, CDR1 is SGHNT and CDR2 YENEEA. The CDR3 sequence is 14 residues long. The chain's CDR3 is CASNLGTGNTEAFF.

The J gene is TRBJ2-1, the V gene TRBV19. This CDR3 is 14 amino acids long. Germline values: CDR1 LNHDA, CDR2 SQIVND (reference sequence). The CDR3 spells CASSLIGVGNEQFF.

The rearrangement uses TRBV15 and TRBJ1-3; TCRdb indicates TRBD1, and absent DNA this call remains unverified. CDR3 length: 15 residues. CDR1 and CDR2 (germline): LNHNV, YYDKDF (reference sequence). The chain's CDR3 is CATSRWTASGNTIYF.

The chain combines TRBV7-3 with TRBJ2-5. Germline CDR1 and CDR2: SGHTA and FQGTGA. The CDR3 consists of 15 residues. The CDR3 loop is CASSLLGNGQETQYF. The whole variable domain, remainder taken from reference TRBV7-3 and TRBJ2-5, is GAGVSQTPSNKVTEKGKYVELRCDPISGHTALYWYRQSLGQGPEFLIYFQGTGAADDSGLPNDRFFAVRPEGSVSTLKIQRTERGDSAVYLCASSLLGNGQETQYFGPGTRLLVL.

This chain connects TRBV5-6 to TRBJ2-6; lacking DNA, the TRBD1 call made by TCRdb goes unchecked. Germline-derived CDR1 and CDR2 are SGHDT and YYEEEE. The CDR3 is 17 amino acids. CDR3 residues: CASSGGLGDYGANVLTF. The entire variable domain, with the rest obtained from reference TRBV5-6 and TRBJ2-6, is as follows: DAGVTQSPTHLIKTRGQQVTLRCSPKSGHDTVSWYQQALGQGPQFIFQYYEEEERQRGNFPDRFSGHQFPNYSSELNVNALLLGDSALYLCASSGGLGDYGANVLTFGAGSRLTVL.

The V and J genes are TRBV2 and TRBJ1-3; there is no DNA to check the TCRdb D call of TRBD1. The length of the CDR3 is 15 residues. The germline V gene encodes CDR1 SNHLY and CDR2 FYNNEI. CDR3 residues: CASSEADRAGNTIYF.

The chain joins TRBV11-2 to TRBJ2-5. The CDR3 has 14 amino acids. Germline CDR1 SGHAT, CDR2 FQNNGV. The CDR3 sequence: CASSLGGERETQYF.

CDR3 sequence: CASSLDPGQGSTGANVLTF. The chain carries TRBV5-1 and TRBJ2-6; TCRdb selects TRBD1, and the lack of DNA leaves this call unchecked. Germline V gives CDR1 SGHRS, CDR2 YFSETQ. The CDR3 spans 19 residues.

The chain couples TRBV5-6 to TRBJ1-2; checking the TCRdb D call of TRBD1 is not possible without DNA. Per germline, CDR1 SGHDT and CDR2 YYEEEE. The CDR3 runs 15 residues. This chain's CDR3 is CASSSPGQGGYGYTF. The full variable domain, with the rest looked up from reference TRBV5-6 and TRBJ1-2, is DAGVTQSPTHLIKTRGQQVTLRCSPKSGHDTVSWYQQALGQGPQFIFQYYEEEERQRGNFPDRFSGHQFPNYSSELNVNALLLGDSALYLCASSSPGQGGYGYTFGSGTRLTVV.

This chain links TRBV6-2 or TRBV6-3 with TRBJ2-7; TCRdb's D call, TRBD2, is unchecked because there is no DNA. The length of the CDR3 is 15 residues. Germline V CDR1 and CDR2: MNHEY, SVGEGT. The chain's CDR3 is CASTNAPGLVYEQYF.

The chain links TRBV5-1 to TRBJ2-2; TCRdb proposes TRBD1, but this gene call is untestable without DNA. The length of the CDR3 is 14 residues. CDR1 and CDR2 (germline): SGHRS, YFSETQ. The CDR3 reads CASADRTNTGELFF.

The chain employs TRBV7-8 and TRBJ1-1. This CDR3 spans 16 amino acids. The germline V gene has CDR1 SGHVS and CDR2 FQNEAQ. CDR3 amino acids: CASSSRRILGNTEAFF.

The chain couples TRBV11-1 to TRBJ2-1; TCRdb's D call of TRBD2 is untestable without DNA. Germline values: CDR1 SGHAT, CDR2 FQDESV (reference sequence). The CDR3 sequence is 18 residues long. CDR3 loop: CASSQQGSSGRSYNEQFF.

The rearrangement uses TRBV5-1 and TRBJ2-3; TCRdb returns TRBD1, unconfirmable since there is no DNA. The CDR3 totals 15 residues. Germline CDR1 reads SGHRS; CDR2 reads YFSETQ. Here the CDR3 reads CASSLGLRGADTQYF. Together with reference TRBV5-1 and TRBJ2-3, the CDR3 gives the full variable domain: KAGVTQTPRYLIKTRGQQVTLSCSPISGHRSVSWYQQTPGQGLQFLFEYFSETQRNKGNFPGRFSGRQFSNSRSEMNVSTLELGDSALYLCASSLGLRGADTQYFGPGTRLTVL.

This chain connects TRBV6-4 to TRBJ2-1; without DNA, the TCRdb call of TRBD2 cannot be checked. The CDR3 covers 14 residues. CDR1 is MRHNA, CDR2 SNTAGT, per germline. This chain's CDR3 is CASRREGLDNEQFF.

This chain uses TRBV19 with TRBJ1-1. The CDR3 sequence is 15 residues long. Germline V lookup: CDR1 LNHDA, CDR2 SQIVND (reference sequence). The CDR3 region is CASSPPPLGATEAFF. Supplemented by reference TRBV19 and TRBJ1-1, the full variable domain reads DGGITQSPKYLFRKEGQNVTLSCEQNLNHDAMYWYRQDPGQGLRLIYYSQIVNDFQKGDIAEGYSVSREKKESFPLTVTSAQKNPTAFYLCASSPPPLGATEAFFGQGTRLTVV.

The V and J genes are TRBV4-1 and TRBJ2-1; lacking DNA, the TRBD1 call made by TCRdb goes unchecked. The germline CDR1 and CDR2 sequences are MGHRA and YSYEKL. This CDR3 is built from 16 residues. The CDR3 protein is CASSPRGGGLYNEQFF.

The V call is TRBV5-1, the J call TRBJ1-1. The CDR3 has 14 amino acids. CDR1 and CDR2 from the germline V gene are SGHRS and YFSETQ. CDR3 amino acids: CASSSGQPNTEAFF.